This entry concerns a single T cell receptor beta chain. As yet, its antigen is unknown. The sample belongs to a study of T cells in Graves' hyperthyroidism and ophthalmopathy. Study summary: Peripheral blood was taken when the disease was first diagnosed, before any treatment began.

The germline CDR1 and CDR2 sequences are SGHKS and YYEKEE (reference sequence). V lost 2 bases and J lost 5, with 13 bases in between. This CDR3 is 14 amino acids long. There were TCR beta CDR3 regions amplified from RNA transcripts. When the TCR CDR3 underwent first-round RT-PCR, the HTBI primer set was used. TCRdb ran MiXCR on the multiplex PCR reads and lists one entry per CDR3 protein. The profile covers 500,000 to 550,000 distinct CDR3 sequences, with less than 25% appearing a single time and about 25% taken by the ten largest. Regarding the study as a whole: The majority of expanded thyroid clonotypes above 0.001 also appeared in blood.

The source of this sequence is a young man with Graves' hyperthyroidism. The sequenced material came from blood. This chain links TRBV5-5 with TRBJ1-1; possibly TRBD1 for D (5 bases). CDR3 loop: CASSFEGRLTEAFF. CDR3 sequence (DNA): TGTGCCAGCAGCTTCGAGGGGCGTTTGACTGAAGCTTTCTTT.